These 26 T cell receptor beta chains were all obtained from the same sample, sequenced in a study of cytomegalovirus exposure and HLA in healthy donors. Primers: 60 Vbeta forward and 13 Jbeta reverse. This table comes from immunoSEQ multiplex PCR, and its TCRdb copy is limited to in-frame clones, with some not included. This table has around 200,000 clones, over 80% appearing once. Specimen: PBMCs. The receptors were gathered from a middle-aged man in good health and CMV-seropositive.

The chain carries TRBV9 and TRBJ1-2, with 7 bases aligning to TRBD1. Germline CDR1 and CDR2: SGDLS and YYNGEE. CDR3 size: 13 residues. After removal of 2 bases from V and 9 bases from J, the junction contained 7 bases not matched to a gene. CDR3 in DNA: TGTGCCAGCAGCGTCGGAGGGGGCAGCCGCTACACCTTC. It is translated as CASSVGGGSRYTF.

The chain recombines TRBV6-5 with TRBJ1-2, with D possibly being TRBD1 (6 bases). This CDR3 has 14 amino acids. Germline-derived CDR1 and CDR2 are MNHEY and SVGAGI. V lost 6 bases and J 5 bases, leaving 16 bases between the germline ends. CDR3 sequence: CASSNGEGGYGYTF. The CDR3 bases are TGTGCCAGCAGCAACGGAGAGGGGGGGTATGGCTACACCTTC.

This clone was recorded only once. The V call is TRBV7-9, the J call TRBJ1-1; no firm D call. The germline V gene encodes CDR1 SEHNR and CDR2 FQNEAQ (reference sequence). The CDR3 length is 13 residues. The germline V and J ends were trimmed by 4 bases and 1 base, with 7 bases remaining between them. Written as DNA, the CDR3 is TGTGCCAGCAGCTCAGACACGAACACTGAAGCTTTCTTT. Protein: CASSSDTNTEAFF.

This chain uses TRBV15 with TRBJ1-4; D possibly corresponds to TRBD1 (5 bases). Trimming took 3 bases from V and 5 from J, leaving 10 bases between them. Germline loops: CDR1 LNHNV, CDR2 YYDKDF (reference sequence). The CDR3 is made up of 14 amino acids. The CDR3 region is CATSSRQQNEKLFF. CDR3 nucleotides: TGTGCCACCAGCAGTAGACAGCAGAATGAAAAACTGTTTTTT.

CDR3: CASSEKGLGISETQYF. The DNA of the CDR3 is TGCGCCAGCAGTGAGAAGGGGTTGGGAATTAGTGAGACCCAGTACTTC. The V gene is TRBV10-2, the J gene TRBJ2-5, with TRBD1 as a possible D gene (5 bases). V was trimmed by 2 bases and J by 5 bases, leaving 18 bases between them. There are 16 residues in the CDR3. Germline CDR1 reads WSHSY; CDR2 reads SAAADI.

V usage is TRBV15 and J usage is TRBJ2-6, with 12 bases matching TRBD2. The CDR3 extends over 19 amino acids. Germline CDR1 reads LNHNV; CDR2 reads YYDKDF (reference sequence). The J segment lost 0 bases and the V segment lost 2 bases, leaving 5 bases of the junction unmatched. In DNA, the CDR3 is TGTGCCACCAGCAGAAAACTAGCGGGAGGTTCCTCTGGGGCCAACGTCCTGACTTTC. Amino acids: CATSRKLAGGSSGANVLTF.

The rearrangement links TRBV18 to TRBJ2-1; 7 bases are shared with TRBD1. The germline V gene encodes CDR1 KGHSH and CDR2 LQKENI. The CDR3 length is 13 residues. Losses at the gene ends were 4 bases for V and 7 bases for J; bases not matched to a gene: 4. DNA of the CDR3: TGTGCCAGCTCACTAGACAGGGTTAATGAGCAGTTCTTC. As protein: CASSLDRVNEQFF.

This chain uses TRBV7-6 with TRBJ1-4; D unclear. The CDR3 is 16 residues long. V gave up 0 bases and J gave up 8 bases, with 16 bases separating them. Germline V gene data show CDR1 as SGHVS and CDR2 as FNYEAQ. The CDR3 sequence: CASSLAVNSGEEKLFF. CDR3 bases: TGTGCCAGCAGCTTAGCGGTTAACAGCGGAGAAGAAAAACTGTTTTTT.

The rearrangement uses TRBV19 and TRBJ2-2; D remains ambiguous. The CDR3 spans 13 residues. V was cut by 3 bases and J by 4 bases, with 6 bases left in between. Germline assignment: CDR1 LNHDA and CDR2 SQIVND (reference sequence). The CDR3 bases are TGTGCCAGTAGTATTTGGAGCACCGGGGAGCTGTTTTTT. This gives the protein CASSIWSTGELFF.

This clone was recorded only once. This CDR3 is CASRGPGVWETQYF. CDR3 nucleotides: TGTGCCAGCAGGGGGCCGGGGGTATGGGAGACCCAGTACTTC. The chain joins TRBV27 to TRBJ2-5; D possibly corresponds to TRBD2 (6 bases). The CDR3 length is 14 residues. V dropped 6 bases and J dropped 5 bases, with 16 bases sitting between them. Germline CDR1 reads MNHEY; CDR2 reads SMNVEV (reference sequence).

V gene TRBV4-1 combines with J gene TRBJ2-1; D uncertain. This CDR3 region has 13 residues. The germline CDR1 and CDR2 sequences are MGHRA and YSYEKL. V dropped 3 bases and J dropped 9 bases, with 12 bases sitting between them. This CDR3 is CASSQLITGEQFF. Here the CDR3 DNA reads TGCGCCAGCAGCCAGCTAATCACGGGTGAGCAGTTCTTC.

This clone was seen a single time. This chain joins TRBV5-6 and TRBJ1-2; 11 positions agree with TRBD1. J gave up 6 bases and V 0 bases, and 7 bases lay outside the gene matches. Germline V lookup: CDR1 SGHDT, CDR2 YYEEEE. The CDR3 is made up of 16 amino acids. The CDR3 loop is CASSLDRGQGENGYTF. The CDR3 coding sequence is TGTGCCAGCAGCTTGGATCGGGGACAGGGGGAAAATGGCTACACCTTC.

The chain has TRBV11-3 and TRBJ1-2, with 9 positions matching TRBD1. The junction had 6 bases not matched to a gene; V was cut back by 3 bases and J by 4 bases. Germline V gene lookup returns CDR1 SGHNT and CDR2 YENEEA. The CDR3 spans 15 residues. The CDR3 here is CASSLSGTGRYGYTF. The CDR3 nucleotides read TGTGCCAGCAGCTTGTCCGGGACAGGGCGCTATGGCTACACCTTC.

CDR3 residues: CATLGTALEQYF. The CDR3 nucleotides read TGTGCCACCCTCGGGACTGCGTTGGAGCAGTATTTT. The chain recombines TRBV27 with TRBJ2-3, with a tentative D call TRBD2 (6 bases). This CDR3 contains 12 residues. Germline V gives CDR1 MNHEY, CDR2 SMNVEV (reference sequence). V gave up 10 bases and J gave up 11 bases, with 19 bases separating them.

This clone was found once. The CDR3 reads CASSFRLDGDEQFF. The CDR3 DNA sequence: TGTGCCAGCAGTTTCCGACTAGATGGCGATGAGCAGTTCTTC. The genes are TRBV28 and TRBJ2-1; D may be TRBD2 (6 bases). Trimming cost V 3 bases and J 8 bases, with 14 bases left between them. CDR1 is MDHEN, CDR2 SYDVKM, per germline. This CDR3 has 14 amino acids.

This clone showed up just once. This chain uses TRBV7-9 with TRBJ1-2, with a tentative D call TRBD1 (5 bases). CDR3 length equals 15 residues. V lost 3 bases, J lost 6 bases, and 17 bases lay in between. Germline assignment: CDR1 SEHNR and CDR2 FQNEAQ (reference sequence). CDR3 region: CASSFPAAGENGYTF. In nucleotides, the CDR3 is TGTGCCAGCAGCTTCCCGGCCGCGGGGGAGAATGGCTACACCTTC.

The rearrangement joins TRBV5-1 to TRBJ1-1; 11 nucleotides line up with TRBD1. V was clipped by 4 bases and J by 5 bases; unmatched bases: 10. The CDR3 is 16 amino acids. The V gene's germline CDR1 is SGHRS and CDR2 YFSETQ. This CDR3 reads CASSRRTGGAETEAFF. The CDR3 DNA sequence: TGCGCCAGCAGCCGTCGGACAGGGGGCGCGGAGACTGAAGCTTTCTTT.

The chain joins TRBV18 to TRBJ2-1, with 14 bases fitting TRBD2. The CDR3 is 16 amino acids. Unmatched junction bases numbered 2, after V lost 5 bases and J lost 2 bases. Germline-derived CDR1 and CDR2 are KGHSH and LQKENI. Here the CDR3 reads CASSTGLAGAYNEQFF. Here the CDR3 DNA reads TGTGCCAGCTCAACGGGACTAGCGGGAGCCTACAATGAGCAGTTCTTC.

CDR3 sequence reads: CASSPSVTTYEQYV. The CDR3 region has the DNA TGTGCCAGCTCACCAAGCGTCACGACTTACGAGCAGTACGTC. V gene TRBV18 combines with J gene TRBJ2-7, with unresolved D. This CDR3 contains 14 residues. CDR1 and CDR2 from the germline V gene are KGHSH and LQKENI. V lost 2 bases to trimming and J lost 4 bases, with 12 bases between them.

This chain uses TRBV10-3 with TRBJ2-2, with D possibly matching TRBD2 (6 bases). Germline CDR1 and CDR2: ENHRY and SYGVKD. CDR3 length equals 13 residues. The V gene lost 9 bases and the J gene lost 1 base, with 9 bases spanning the gap. The CDR3 DNA reads as TGTGCCATGGCGCGGGAGAACACCGGGGAGCTGTTTTTT. It yields the protein CAMARENTGELFF.

The chain has TRBV29-1 and TRBJ1-4, with D unclear. CDR3 size: 10 residues. Germline CDR1 SQVTM, CDR2 ANQGSEA. V was trimmed by 3 bases and J by 7 bases, leaving 3 bases between them. The CDR3 nucleotides are TGCAGCGTTGAGCGTGAAAAACTGTTTTTT. Amino acid sequence: CSVEREKLFF.

This chain links TRBV4-2 with TRBJ2-7; 7 bases fit TRBD2. CDR3 length: 16 residues. With 1 base clipped from V and 6 bases from J, the junction kept 12 bases outside the gene matches. CDR1 is LGHNA and CDR2 is YNFKEQ in the germline V gene. Here the CDR3 DNA reads TGTGCCAGCAGCCAAGCGGGCGGGAGTCCTTTAAGCGAGCAGTACGTC. It codes for CASSQAGGSPLSEQYV.

The genes are TRBV5-1 and TRBJ2-5; 11 bases map to TRBD1. Judging by the DNA end, TRBJ2-7 fits better; the J call may be wrong. Germline CDR1 is SGHRS and CDR2 is YFSETQ. CDR3 length: 14 residues. CDR3 sequence: CASSSRDRGYEQYF. The CDR3 DNA follows: TGCGCCAGCAGCTCCCGGGACAGGGGGTACGAGCAGTACTTC.

The chain couples TRBV6-6 to TRBJ1-2; weak D call: TRBD1 (6 bases). CDR3 length: 14 amino acids. The ends were cut back, 2 bases at V and 1 base at J, with 8 bases in the middle. Germline V gene data show CDR1 as MNHNY and CDR2 as SVGAGI (reference sequence). The CDR3 sequence: CASSYAGDNYGYTF. The CDR3 DNA is TGTGCCAGCAGTTACGCAGGGGATAACTATGGCTACACCTTC.

The chain is built from TRBV5-1 and TRBJ2-7; 9 positions match TRBD2. CDR3 length: 15 residues. Per the germline V gene, CDR1 is SGHRS and CDR2 is YFSETQ. J lost 1 base, V lost 2 bases, and 4 bases had no gene match. The CDR3 DNA is TGCGCCAGCAGCTTAACAACTAGCGGGTCCTACGAGCAGTACTTC. This codes for CASSLTTSGSYEQYF. Combining the CDR3 with reference TRBV5-1 and TRBJ2-7 gives the whole variable domain KAGVTQTPRYLIKTRGQQVTLSCSPISGHRSVSWYQQTPGQGLQFLFEYFSETQRNKGNFPGRFSGRQFSNSRSEMNVSTLELGDSALYLCASSLTTSGSYEQYFGPGTRLTVT.

The chain joins TRBV7-3 to TRBJ2-1; possibly TRBD1 for D (5 bases). CDR3 length: 14 amino acids. V was trimmed by 2 bases and J by 7 bases, leaving 12 bases between them. Germline V CDR1 and CDR2: SGHTA, FQGTGA. CDR3: CASSLLAGYNEQFF. The CDR3 DNA reads TGTGCCAGCAGCTTATTGGCAGGGTATAATGAGCAGTTCTTC.